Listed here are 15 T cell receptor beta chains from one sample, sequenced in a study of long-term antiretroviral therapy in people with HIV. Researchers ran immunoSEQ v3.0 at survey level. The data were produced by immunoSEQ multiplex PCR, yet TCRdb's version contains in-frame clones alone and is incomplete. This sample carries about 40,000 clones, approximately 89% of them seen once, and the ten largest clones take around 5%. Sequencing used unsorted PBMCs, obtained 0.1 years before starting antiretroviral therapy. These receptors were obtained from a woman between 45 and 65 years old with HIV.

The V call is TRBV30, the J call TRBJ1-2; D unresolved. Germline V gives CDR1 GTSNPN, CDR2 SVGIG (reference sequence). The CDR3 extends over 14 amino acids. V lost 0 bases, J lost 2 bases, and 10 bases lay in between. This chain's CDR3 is CAWSVGNKNYGYTF. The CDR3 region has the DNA TGTGCCTGGAGTGTAGGGAATAAAAACTATGGCTACACCTTC.

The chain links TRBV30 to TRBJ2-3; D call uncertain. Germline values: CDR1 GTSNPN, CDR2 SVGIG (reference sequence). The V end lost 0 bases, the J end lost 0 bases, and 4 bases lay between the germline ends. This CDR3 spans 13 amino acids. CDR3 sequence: CAWSVASTDTQYF. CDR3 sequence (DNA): TGTGCCTGGAGTGTAGCCAGCACAGATACGCAGTATTTT.

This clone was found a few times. Here the CDR3 reads CAITITGTETAEQYF. In DNA form, the CDR3 reads TGTGCCATCACGATTACCGGGACGGAGACGGCCGAGCAGTACTTC. J is TRBJ2-7 and V is TRBV2, with D possibly called TRBD1 or TRBD2 (5 bases each). The CDR3 runs 15 residues. The V end was cut by 10 bases, the J end by 6 bases, with 25 bases between. Germline CDR1 is SNHLY and CDR2 is FYNNEI.

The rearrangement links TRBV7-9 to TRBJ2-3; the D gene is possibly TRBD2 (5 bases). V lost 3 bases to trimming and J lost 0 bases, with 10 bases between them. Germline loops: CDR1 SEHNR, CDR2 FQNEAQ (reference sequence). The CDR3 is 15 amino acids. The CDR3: CASSFPRASTDTQYF. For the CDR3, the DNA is TGTGCCAGCAGCTTCCCGCGGGCGAGCACAGATACGCAGTATTTT.

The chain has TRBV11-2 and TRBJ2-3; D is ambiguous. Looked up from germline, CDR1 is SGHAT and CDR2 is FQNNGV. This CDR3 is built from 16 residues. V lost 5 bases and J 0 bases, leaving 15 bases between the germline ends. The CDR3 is CASSPERVISTDTQYF. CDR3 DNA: TGTGCCAGCAGCCCCGAAAGGGTGATAAGCACAGATACGCAGTATTTT.

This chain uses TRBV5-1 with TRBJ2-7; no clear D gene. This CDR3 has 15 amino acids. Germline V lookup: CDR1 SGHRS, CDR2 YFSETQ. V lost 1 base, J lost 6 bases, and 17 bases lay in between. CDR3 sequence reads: CASSLKESEYGEQYF. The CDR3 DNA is TGCGCCAGCAGCTTGAAAGAAAGCGAATATGGCGAGCAGTACTTC.

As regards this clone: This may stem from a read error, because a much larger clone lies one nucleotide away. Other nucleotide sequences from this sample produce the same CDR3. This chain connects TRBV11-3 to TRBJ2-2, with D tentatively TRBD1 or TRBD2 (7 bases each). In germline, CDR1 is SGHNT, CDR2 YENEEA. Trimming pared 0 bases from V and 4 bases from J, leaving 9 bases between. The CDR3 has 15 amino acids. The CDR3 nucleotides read TGTGCCAGCAGCTTAGACAGGGGGGGCACCGGGGAGCTGTTTTTT. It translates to CASSLDRGGTGELFF.

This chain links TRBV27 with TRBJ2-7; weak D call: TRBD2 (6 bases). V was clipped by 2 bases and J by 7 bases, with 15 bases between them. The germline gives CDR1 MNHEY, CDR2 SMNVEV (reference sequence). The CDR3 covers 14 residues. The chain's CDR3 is CASSLRRGGIEQYF. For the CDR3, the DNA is TGTGCCAGCAGTTTAAGGCGGGGAGGAATTGAGCAGTACTTC.

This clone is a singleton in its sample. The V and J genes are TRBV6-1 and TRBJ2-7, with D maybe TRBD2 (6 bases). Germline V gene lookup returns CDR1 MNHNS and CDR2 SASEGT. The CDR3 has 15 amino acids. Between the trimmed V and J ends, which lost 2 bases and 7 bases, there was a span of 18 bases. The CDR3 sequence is CASSESGLPSGEQYF. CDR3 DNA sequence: TGTGCCAGCAGTGAATCGGGACTCCCATCGGGGGAGCAGTACTTC.

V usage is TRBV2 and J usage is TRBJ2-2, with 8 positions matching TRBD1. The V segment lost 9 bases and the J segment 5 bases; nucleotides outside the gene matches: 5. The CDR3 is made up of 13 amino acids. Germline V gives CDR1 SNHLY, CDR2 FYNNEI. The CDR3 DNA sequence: TGTGCCAGTGGGACAGGCGCAACCGGGGAGCTGTTTTTT. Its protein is CASGTGATGELFF.

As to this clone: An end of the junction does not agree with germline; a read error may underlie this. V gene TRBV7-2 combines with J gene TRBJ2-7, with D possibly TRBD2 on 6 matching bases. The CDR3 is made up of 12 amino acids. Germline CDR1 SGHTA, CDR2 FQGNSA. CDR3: CASSLEGGVRNF. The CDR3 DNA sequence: TGTGCCAGCAGCTTAGAAGGCGGGGTCAGGAACTTC.

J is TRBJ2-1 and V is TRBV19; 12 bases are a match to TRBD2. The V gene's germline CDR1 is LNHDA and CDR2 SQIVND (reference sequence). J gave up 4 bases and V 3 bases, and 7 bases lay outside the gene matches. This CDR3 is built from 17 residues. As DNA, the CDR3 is TGTGCCAGTAGTATTACTCTAGCGGGGGGGCAATACAATGAGCAGTTCTTC. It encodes CASSITLAGGQYNEQFF. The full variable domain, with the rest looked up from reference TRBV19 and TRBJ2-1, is DGGITQSPKYLFRKEGQNVTLSCEQNLNHDAMYWYRQDPGQGLRLIYYSQIVNDFQKGDIAEGYSVSREKKESFPLTVTSAQKNPTAFYLCASSITLAGGQYNEQFFGPGTRLTVL.

CDR3 in amino acids: CASSFTGNTEAFF. The CDR3, as DNA: TGTGCCAGCAGCTTTACAGGGAACACTGAAGCTTTCTTT. V and J are TRBV5-8 and TRBJ1-1, with D possibly matching TRBD1 (5 bases). Germline CDR1 SGHTS, CDR2 YDEGEE. Deletions cut 2 bases from V and 1 base from J, with 6 bases between. This CDR3 spans 13 amino acids.

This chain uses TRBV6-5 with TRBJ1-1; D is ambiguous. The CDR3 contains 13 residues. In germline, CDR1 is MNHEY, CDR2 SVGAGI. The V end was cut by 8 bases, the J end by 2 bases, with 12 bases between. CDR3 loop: CASRRALNTEAFF. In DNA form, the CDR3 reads TGTGCCAGCCGACGGGCACTAAACACTGAAGCTTTCTTT.

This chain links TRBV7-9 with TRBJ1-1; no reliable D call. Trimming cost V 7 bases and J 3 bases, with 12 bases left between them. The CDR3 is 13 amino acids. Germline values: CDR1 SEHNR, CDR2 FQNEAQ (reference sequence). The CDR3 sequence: CASKKQAHTEAFF. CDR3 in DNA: TGTGCCAGCAAGAAGCAGGCTCACACTGAAGCTTTCTTT.